The 8 T cell receptor beta chains below were found in one sample sequenced in a study of blood T cells in healthy people across ages. PCR was performed a second time for about 7 to 12 cycles using a sample-barcoded 5' primer and a J-beta primer mix. TCRdb reanalysed the 5' RACE reads using MiXCR and keeps one entry per CDR3 protein. Altogether around 1,800,000 distinct CDR3 sequences are present, roughly 43% being singletons, with the ten largest covering 23%. The sequenced material came from blood. The receptors derive from a human donor in good health.

V usage is TRBV3-1 and J usage is TRBJ2-7, with D possibly being TRBD1 (6 bases). CDR1 is LGHDT, CDR2 YNNKEL, per germline (reference sequence). The CDR3 runs 12 residues. V dropped 6 bases and J dropped 5 bases, with 11 bases sitting between them. CDR3 amino acids: CASSQRQDEQYF. CDR3 nucleotides: TGTGCCAGCAGTCAAAGACAGGACGAGCAGTACTTC.

Worth noting for this clonotype: Germline is not matched at one junction end, which may reflect a read error. The V call is TRBV28, the J call TRBJ2-7; 13 nucleotides agree with TRBD2. This CDR3 has 16 amino acids. CDR1 MDHEN and CDR2 SYDVKM come from the germline V gene. DNA of the CDR3: TGTGCTAGCAGCAAAAGGACTAGCGGGGGAGATTACGAGCAGTACTTC. Residues: CASSKRTSGGDYEQYF. Together with reference TRBV28 and TRBJ2-7, the CDR3 gives the full variable domain: DVKVTQSSRYLVKRTGEKVFLECVQDMDHENMFWYRQDPGLGLRLIYFSYDVKMKEKGDIPEGYSVSREKKERFSLILESASTNQTSMYLCASSKRTSGGDYEQYFGPGTRLTVT.

The chain has TRBV7-2 and TRBJ2-1; 10 nucleotides agree with TRBD2. This CDR3 spans 15 amino acids. Germline loops: CDR1 SGHTA, CDR2 FQGNSA. V lost 5 bases and J lost 7; bases outside the gene matches: 8. CDR3 protein: CASSESGGGWNEQFF. The CDR3 DNA is TGTGCCAGCAGCGAAAGCGGGGGGGGTTGGAATGAGCAGTTCTTC.

V and J are TRBV29-1 and TRBJ2-3, with a tentative D call TRBD1 (5 bases). CDR1 and CDR2 (germline): SQVTM, ANQGSEA. CDR3 length: 13 residues. V was trimmed by 6 bases and J by 12 bases, leaving 22 bases between them. The CDR3 sequence: CSVKETAQETQYF. As DNA, the CDR3 is TGCAGCGTCAAGGAGACAGCCCAAGAGACCCAGTATTTT.

The CDR3 region is CASSLGRASWREKLFF. The CDR3 bases are TGTGCCAGCAGTTTAGGACGGGCTTCTTGGAGGGAAAAACTGTTTTTT. V is TRBV6-6 and J is TRBJ1-4; D gene unclear. Germline-derived CDR1 and CDR2 are MNHNY and SVGAGI (reference sequence). This CDR3 comprises 16 residues. V gave up 4 bases and J gave up 8 bases, with 20 bases separating them.

The DNA for the CDR3 is TGCGCCAGCAGCAATTACGGAGAGACCCAGTACTTC. Translated: CASSNYGETQYF. This chain uses TRBV5-1 with TRBJ2-7, with D unclear. The DNA end lines up better with TRBJ2-5; the J call may be wrong. The CDR3 sequence is 12 residues long. Germline assignment: CDR1 SGHRS and CDR2 YFSETQ.

This chain joins TRBV4-1 and TRBJ1-5, with a weak D call TRBD1 (5 bases). Germline V gene sequence: CDR1 MGHRA, CDR2 YSYEKL. CDR3 length equals 17 residues. Trimming stripped 0 bases from V and 2 bases from J, with 14 bases between. The CDR3 DNA follows: TGCGCCAGCAGCCAAGATCCAGGGATGGTACGCAATCAGCCCCAGCATTTT. This translates into CASSQDPGMVRNQPQHF.

This clonotype came up a few times. This chain uses TRBV5-6 with TRBJ2-1; the D gene is possibly TRBD2 (5 bases). Trimming stripped 0 bases from V and 0 bases from J, with 25 bases between. The length of the CDR3 is 21 residues. Per the germline V gene, CDR1 is SGHDT and CDR2 is YYEEEE. The chain's CDR3 is CASSLASGGLASPSSYNEQFF. CDR3 nucleotides: TGTGCCAGCAGCTTGGCCTCGGGCGGTCTAGCTTCCCCTAGCTCCTACAATGAGCAGTTCTTC.